This TCR beta chain emerged from a study of T cells in Graves' hyperthyroidism and ophthalmopathy. In making diagnoses, clinical symptoms, serum thyroxine and TRAb, thyroid ultrasound and orbital computed tomography were all used. General study results and limits: Blood also held most thyroid clonotypes expanded beyond 0.001. Ophthalmopathy and stable hyperthyroidism were separated by a 13 V-J model. A median about 6.2 months before onset, the model predicted ophthalmopathy.

The germline V and J ends were trimmed by 5 bases and 5 bases, with 9 bases remaining between them. The CDR3 has 12 amino acids. This clonotype was counted many times. The antigen remains unidentified. TCR beta CDR3 regions were amplified from RNA. The HTBI primer set drove a first-round RT-PCR of the TCR CDR3. MiXCR was run by TCRdb on the multiplex PCR reads, yielding one entry per CDR3 protein. Of 450,000 to 650,000 distinct CDR3 sequences listed, about 15% were seen once; the top ten hold around 17%. The TCR sequence derives from a woman in her late teens or twenties with Graves' ophthalmopathy. The sample was blood. The chain is built from TRBV12-3 or TRBV12-4 and TRBJ1-2; D is unresolved. The CDR3 bases are TGTGCCAGCAGTCAGACGTGGTATGGCTACACCTTC. Translated, it gives CASSQTWYGYTF.